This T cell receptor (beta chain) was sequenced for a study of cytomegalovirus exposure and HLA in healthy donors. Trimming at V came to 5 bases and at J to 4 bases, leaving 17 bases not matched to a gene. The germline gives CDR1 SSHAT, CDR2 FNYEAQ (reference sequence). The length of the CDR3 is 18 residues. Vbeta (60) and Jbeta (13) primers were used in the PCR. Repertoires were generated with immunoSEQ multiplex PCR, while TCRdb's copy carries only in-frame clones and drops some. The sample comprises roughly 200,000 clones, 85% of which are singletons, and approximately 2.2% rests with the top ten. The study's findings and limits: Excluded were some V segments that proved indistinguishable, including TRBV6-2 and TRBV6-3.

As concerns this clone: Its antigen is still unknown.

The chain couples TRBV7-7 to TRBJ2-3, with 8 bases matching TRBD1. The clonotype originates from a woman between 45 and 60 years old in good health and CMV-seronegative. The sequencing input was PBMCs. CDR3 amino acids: CASSLRPTGGATPDTQYF. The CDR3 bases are TGTGCCAGCAGCCTACGACCAACAGGGGGTGCGACCCCAGATACGCAGTATTTT.